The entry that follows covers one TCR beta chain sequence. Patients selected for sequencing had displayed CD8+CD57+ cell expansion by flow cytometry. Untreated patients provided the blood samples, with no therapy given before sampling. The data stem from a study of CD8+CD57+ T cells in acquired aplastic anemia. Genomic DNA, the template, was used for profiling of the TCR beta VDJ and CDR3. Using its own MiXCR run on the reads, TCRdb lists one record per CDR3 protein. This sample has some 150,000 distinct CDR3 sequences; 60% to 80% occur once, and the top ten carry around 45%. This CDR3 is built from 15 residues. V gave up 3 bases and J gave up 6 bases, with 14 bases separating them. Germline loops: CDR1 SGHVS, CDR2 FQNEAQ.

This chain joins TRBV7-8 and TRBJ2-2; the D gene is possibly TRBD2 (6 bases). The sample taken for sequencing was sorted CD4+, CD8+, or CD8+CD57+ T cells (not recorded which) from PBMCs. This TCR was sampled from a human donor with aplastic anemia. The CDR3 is CASSLDPRDSGELFF. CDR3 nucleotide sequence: TGTGCCAGCAGCTTGGACCCCCGGGACTCCGGGGAGCTGTTTTTT.